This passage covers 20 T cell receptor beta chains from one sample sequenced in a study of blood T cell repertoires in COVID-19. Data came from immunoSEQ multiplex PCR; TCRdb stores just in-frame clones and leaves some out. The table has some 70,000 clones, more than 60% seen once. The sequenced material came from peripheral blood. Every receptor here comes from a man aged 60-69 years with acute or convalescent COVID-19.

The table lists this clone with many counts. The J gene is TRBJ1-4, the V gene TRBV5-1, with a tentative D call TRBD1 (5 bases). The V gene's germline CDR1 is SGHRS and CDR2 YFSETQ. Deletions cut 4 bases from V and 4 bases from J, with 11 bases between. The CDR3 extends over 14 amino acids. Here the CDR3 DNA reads TGCGCCAGCAGCGACGGGGGAGGTAATGAAAAACTGTTTTTT. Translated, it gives CASSDGGGNEKLFF.

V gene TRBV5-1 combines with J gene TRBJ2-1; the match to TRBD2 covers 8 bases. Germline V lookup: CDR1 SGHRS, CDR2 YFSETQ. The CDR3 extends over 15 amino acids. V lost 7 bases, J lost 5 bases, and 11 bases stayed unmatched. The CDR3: CASGSGTRPNNEQFF. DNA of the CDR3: TGCGCCAGCGGGTCCGGGACTAGACCCAACAATGAGCAGTTCTTC.

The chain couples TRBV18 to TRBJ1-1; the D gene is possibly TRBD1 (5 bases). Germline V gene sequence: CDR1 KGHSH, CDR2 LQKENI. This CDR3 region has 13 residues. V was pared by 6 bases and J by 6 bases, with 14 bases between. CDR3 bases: TGTGCCAGCTCTCTACAGGACCGGTCTGAAGCTTTCTTT. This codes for CASSLQDRSEAFF.

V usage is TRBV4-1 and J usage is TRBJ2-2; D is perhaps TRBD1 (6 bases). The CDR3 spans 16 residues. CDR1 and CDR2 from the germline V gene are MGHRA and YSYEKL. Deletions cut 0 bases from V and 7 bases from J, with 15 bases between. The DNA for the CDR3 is TGCGCCAGCAGCCAAGATGCAGGGGTCGATAACGGGGAGCTGTTTTTT. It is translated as CASSQDAGVDNGELFF.

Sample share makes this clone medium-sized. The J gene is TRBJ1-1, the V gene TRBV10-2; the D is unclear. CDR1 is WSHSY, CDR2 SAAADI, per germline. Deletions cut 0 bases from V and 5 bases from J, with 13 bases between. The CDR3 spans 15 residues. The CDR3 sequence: CASSESPEKRTEAFF. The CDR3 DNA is TGCGCCAGCAGTGAGTCCCCCGAAAAGAGGACTGAAGCTTTCTTT.

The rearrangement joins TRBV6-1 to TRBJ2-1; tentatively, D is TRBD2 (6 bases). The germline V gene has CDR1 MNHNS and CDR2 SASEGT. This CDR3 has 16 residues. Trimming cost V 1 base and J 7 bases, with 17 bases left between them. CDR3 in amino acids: CASSEGPRGLGNEQFF. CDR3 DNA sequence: TGTGCCAGCAGTGAAGGCCCCCGGGGACTTGGGAATGAGCAGTTCTTC.

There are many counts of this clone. CDR3 loop: CASSPGGRTGELFF. The CDR3 region has the DNA TGTGCCAGCAGTCCGGGGGGCCGGACCGGGGAGCTGTTTTTT. The chain has TRBV6-5 and TRBJ2-2, with D maybe TRBD2 (7 bases). CDR3 length: 14 amino acids. Per the germline V gene, CDR1 is MNHEY and CDR2 is SVGAGI. V lost 5 bases, J lost 5 bases, and 12 bases lay in between.

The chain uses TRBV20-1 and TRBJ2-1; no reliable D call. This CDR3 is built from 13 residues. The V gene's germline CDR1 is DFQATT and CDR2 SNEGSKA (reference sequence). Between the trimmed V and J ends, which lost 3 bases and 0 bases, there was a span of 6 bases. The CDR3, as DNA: TGCAGTGCTAGTGTCGGCTCCTACAATGAGCAGTTCTTC. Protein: CSASVGSYNEQFF.

The CDR3 DNA reads as TGTGCCAGCAGTGACCGGTATTCCGGTTCACCCCTCCACTTT. This gives the protein CASSDRYSGSPLHF. This chain joins TRBV25-1 and TRBJ1-6; D unclear. V was clipped by 3 bases and J by 9 bases, with 12 bases between them. Looked up from germline, CDR1 is MGHDK and CDR2 is SYGVNS. The CDR3 covers 14 residues.

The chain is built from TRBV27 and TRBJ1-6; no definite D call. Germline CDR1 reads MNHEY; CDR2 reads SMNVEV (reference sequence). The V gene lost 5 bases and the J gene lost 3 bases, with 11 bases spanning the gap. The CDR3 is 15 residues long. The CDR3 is CASSPTVRYNSPLHF. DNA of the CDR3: TGTGCCAGCAGTCCTACAGTACGCTATAATTCACCCCTCCACTTT.

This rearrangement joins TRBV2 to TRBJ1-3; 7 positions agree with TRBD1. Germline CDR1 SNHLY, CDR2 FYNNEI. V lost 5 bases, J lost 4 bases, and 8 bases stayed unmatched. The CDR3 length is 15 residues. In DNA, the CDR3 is TGTGCCAGCAGTTACAGGGGATTGGGGGGAAACACCATATATTTT. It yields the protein CASSYRGLGGNTIYF.

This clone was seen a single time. The CDR3 here is CASSPEVGQQETQYF. For the CDR3, the DNA is TGTGCCAGCAGCCCAGAAGTGGGACAGCAAGAGACCCAGTACTTC. The chain links TRBV11-3 to TRBJ2-5; 7 bases align to TRBD1. Trimming took 5 bases from V and 2 from J; bases not matched to a gene: 8. The CDR3 is 15 amino acids. Germline V lookup: CDR1 SGHNT, CDR2 YENEEA.

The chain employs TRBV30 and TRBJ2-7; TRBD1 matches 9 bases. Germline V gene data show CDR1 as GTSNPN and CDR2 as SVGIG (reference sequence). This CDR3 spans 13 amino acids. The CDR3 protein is CAPNEDLRDRAYV. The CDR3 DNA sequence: TGTGCACCCAATGAAGACCTCCGGGACAGGGCGTACGTC.

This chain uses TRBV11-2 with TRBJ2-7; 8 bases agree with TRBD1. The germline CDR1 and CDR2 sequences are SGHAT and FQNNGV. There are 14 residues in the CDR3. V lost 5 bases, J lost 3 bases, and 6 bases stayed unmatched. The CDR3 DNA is TGTGCCAGCAGCACGGACAGGGTCGTCTACGAGCAGTACGTC. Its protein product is CASSTDRVVYEQYV.

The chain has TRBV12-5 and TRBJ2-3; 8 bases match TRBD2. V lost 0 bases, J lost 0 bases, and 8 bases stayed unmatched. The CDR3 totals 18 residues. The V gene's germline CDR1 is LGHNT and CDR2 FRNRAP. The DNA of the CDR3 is TGTGCTAGTGGTTTGGTAGGGGACGGGAGGGCTAGCACAGATACGCAGTATTTT. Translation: CASGLVGDGRASTDTQYF. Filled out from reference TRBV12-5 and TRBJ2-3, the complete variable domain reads DARVTQTPRHKVTEMGQEVTMRCQPILGHNTVFWYRQTMMQGLELLAYFRNRAPLDDSGMPKDRFSAEMPDATLATLKIQPSEPRDSAVYFCASGLVGDGRASTDTQYFGPGTRLTVL.

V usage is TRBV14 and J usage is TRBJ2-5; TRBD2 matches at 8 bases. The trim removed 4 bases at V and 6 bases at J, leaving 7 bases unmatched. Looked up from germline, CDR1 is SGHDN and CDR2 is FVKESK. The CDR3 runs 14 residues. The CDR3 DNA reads TGTGCCAGCAGCCCAGCGGGAGTTGCGAAGACCCAGTACTTC. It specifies CASSPAGVAKTQYF.

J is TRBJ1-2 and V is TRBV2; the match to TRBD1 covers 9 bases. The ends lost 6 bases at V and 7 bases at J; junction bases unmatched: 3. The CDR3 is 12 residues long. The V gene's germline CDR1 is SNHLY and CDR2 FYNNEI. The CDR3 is CASSGTGIGYTF. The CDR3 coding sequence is TGTGCCAGCAGCGGGACAGGGATTGGCTACACCTTC.

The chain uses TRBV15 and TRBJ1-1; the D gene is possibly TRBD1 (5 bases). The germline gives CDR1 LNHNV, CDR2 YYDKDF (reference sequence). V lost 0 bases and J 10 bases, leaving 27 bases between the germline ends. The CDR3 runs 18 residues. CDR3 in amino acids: CATSRDRAVFYWDSAAFF. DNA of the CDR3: TGTGCCACCAGCAGAGACAGGGCAGTTTTTTATTGGGACTCTGCAGCTTTCTTT.

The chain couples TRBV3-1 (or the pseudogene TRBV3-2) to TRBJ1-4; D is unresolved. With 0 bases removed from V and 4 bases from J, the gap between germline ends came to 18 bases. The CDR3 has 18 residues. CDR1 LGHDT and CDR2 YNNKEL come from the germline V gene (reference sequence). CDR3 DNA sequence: TGTGCCAGCAGCCAAGACGCGTTCGGGAGCAGGCGTAATGAAAAACTGTTTTTT. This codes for CASSQDAFGSRRNEKLFF.

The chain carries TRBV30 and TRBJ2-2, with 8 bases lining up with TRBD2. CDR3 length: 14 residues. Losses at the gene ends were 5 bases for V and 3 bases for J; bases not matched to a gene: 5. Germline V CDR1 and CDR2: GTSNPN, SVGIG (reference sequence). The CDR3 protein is CAWSTSGYTGELFF. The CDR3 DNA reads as TGTGCCTGGTCTACTAGCGGCTACACCGGGGAGCTGTTTTTT. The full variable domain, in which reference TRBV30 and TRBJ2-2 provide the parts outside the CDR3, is SQTIHQWPATLVQPVGSPLSLECTVEGTSNPNLYWYRQAAGRGLQLLFYSVGIGQISSEVPQNLSASRPQDRQFILSSKKLLLSDSGFYLCAWSTSGYTGELFFGEGSRLTVL.